Sequencing of this TCR beta chain was carried out in a study of shared clonotypes between healthy human individuals. About the study: Used for every donor were three CD4 naive, three CD4 memory, two CD8 naive and one CD8 memory plate.

CDR1 and CDR2 (germline): GTSNPN, SVGIG (reference sequence). CDR3 length: 14 residues. With 0 bases removed from V and 13 bases from J, the gap between germline ends came to 19 bases. Only in-frame clones appear in the TCRdb table, and some are missing; sequencing was by immunoSEQ multiplex PCR. Of over a million clones listed, approximately 98% are singletons. Sequences were obtained from naive CD4+ T cells sorted from blood. Subset given: CD45RA+ positively selected. The chain has TRBV30 and TRBJ2-1; D not certain. This sequence originates from a man aged 25-45 years in good health. This CDR3 is CAWSVLLSTGLQFF. The CDR3 coding sequence is TGTGCCTGGAGTGTACTTTTGAGTACGGGCTTACAGTTCTTC.